The 11 T cell receptor beta chains in this list originate from one sample, sequenced in a study of shared clonotypes between healthy human individuals. Only in-frame clones appear in the TCRdb table, and some are missing; sequencing was by immunoSEQ multiplex PCR. In the table there are over 1.5 million clones, 95% to 99% of which are singletons. What was sequenced was naive CD4+ T cells sorted from blood. Subset noted: CD45RA+ positively selected. Every receptor here comes from a young man in good health.

The chain uses TRBV30 and TRBJ2-7; D is unresolved. CDR1 GTSNPN and CDR2 SVGIG come from the germline V gene (reference sequence). V was cut by 6 bases and J by 3 bases, with 21 bases left in between. This CDR3 is 15 amino acids long. The CDR3 nucleotides are TGTGCCTGTCTGAAACCGGGCTCATTCGGCTACGAGCAGTACTTC. The encoded protein is CACLKPGSFGYEQYF.

V and J are TRBV7-8 and TRBJ2-7; tentative D call: TRBD1 (9 bases). The CDR3 consists of 16 residues. From germline, CDR1 is SGHVS and CDR2 FQNEAQ. V was pared by 5 bases and J by 3 bases, with 20 bases between. The CDR3 sequence is CASSPGGDRDYYEQYF. The CDR3 DNA is TGTGCCAGCAGCCCCGGGGGGGACAGGGATTACTACGAGCAGTACTTC.

CDR3 amino acids: CASSGLAFYNEQFF. For the CDR3, the DNA is TGTGCCAGCAGCGGACTAGCGTTCTACAATGAGCAGTTCTTC. This chain joins TRBV7-2 and TRBJ2-1; 9 nucleotides match TRBD2. With V trimmed by 5 bases and J by 3 bases, 2 bases remained unmatched. CDR1 SGHTA and CDR2 FQGNSA come from the germline V gene. The CDR3 spans 14 residues.

V gene TRBV18 combines with J gene TRBJ2-1, with TRBD1 matching over 7 bases. CDR3 length: 16 amino acids. J lost 3 bases, V lost 5 bases, and 10 bases had no gene match. Per germline, CDR1 KGHSH and CDR2 LQKENI. CDR3 loop: CASSLTGDILYNEQFF. CDR3 DNA sequence: TGTGCCAGCTCATTAACAGGGGACATTCTCTACAATGAGCAGTTCTTC.

CDR3 amino acids: CASSRGVLAANTGELFF. The CDR3 DNA reads as TGTGCCAGCTCTCGCGGGGTTCTAGCGGCGAACACCGGGGAGCTGTTTTTT. This chain joins TRBV18 and TRBJ2-2; the match to TRBD2 covers 7 bases. CDR1 is KGHSH and CDR2 is LQKENI in the germline V gene. This CDR3 contains 17 residues. The ends lost 6 bases at V and 0 bases at J; junction bases unmatched: 10.

This sequence joins TRBV4-1 and TRBJ2-7; D remains unclear. The germline V and J ends were trimmed by 1 base and 4 bases, with 14 bases remaining between them. This CDR3 region has 15 residues. CDR1 MGHRA and CDR2 YSYEKL come from the germline V gene. Written as DNA, the CDR3 is TGCGCCAGCAGCCAAGGAGTCACCGCTGGGTACGAGCAGTACTTC. Translating gives CASSQGVTAGYEQYF.

This clone was observed a single time. The J gene is TRBJ1-1, the V gene TRBV7-2, with no clear D. Germline CDR1 and CDR2: SGHTA and FQGNSA. The CDR3 runs to 9 residues. Trimming took off 5 bases at V and 10 bases at J, with 5 bases between the two ends. The CDR3 bases are TGTGCCAGCAGCGTTTTAGCTTTCTTT. Its protein is CASSVLAFF. Together with reference TRBV7-2 and TRBJ1-1, the CDR3 gives the full variable domain: GAGVSQSPSNKVTEKGKDVELRCDPISGHTALYWYRQSLGQGLEFLIYFQGNSAPDKSGLPSDRFSAERTGGSVSTLTIQRTQQEDSAVYLCASSVLAFFGQGTRLTVV.

DNA for the CDR3: TGTGCCAGCAGTTTAAATAGGGAACTTAGCACAGATACGCAGTATTTT. This encodes CASSLNRELSTDTQYF. The rearrangement joins TRBV6-5 to TRBJ2-3, with D unclear. CDR1 is MNHEY, CDR2 SVGAGI, per germline. This CDR3 is 16 amino acids long. V was clipped by 4 bases and J by 0 bases, with 14 bases between them.

This clone turned up a few times. V gene TRBV28 combines with J gene TRBJ2-7; D is possibly TRBD1 (6 bases). Trimming took 7 bases from V and 2 from J, leaving 9 bases between them. Per the germline V gene, CDR1 is MDHEN and CDR2 is SYDVKM. CDR3 length equals 12 residues. The CDR3 nucleotides are TGTGCCAGCACGGACAGAACCTACGAGCAGTACTTC. This encodes CASTDRTYEQYF.

The chain's CDR3 is CASSLPGLAGSATDTQYF. CDR3 in DNA: TGTGCCAGCAGCTTACCGGGACTAGCGGGGTCGGCCACAGATACGCAGTATTTT. This sequence joins TRBV7-9 and TRBJ2-3; 13 positions agree with TRBD2. The CDR3 is made up of 18 amino acids. CDR1 SEHNR and CDR2 FQNEAQ come from the germline V gene (reference sequence). V gave up 2 bases and J gave up 2 bases; unmatched junction bases: 7.

This chain connects TRBV13 to TRBJ1-1; unclear D gene. The CDR3 has 14 residues. V was clipped by 3 bases and J by 0 bases, with 8 bases between them. The germline V gene encodes CDR1 PRHDT and CDR2 FYEKMQ (reference sequence). The chain's CDR3 is CASSFGSLNTEAFF. CDR3 nucleotide sequence: TGTGCCAGCAGCTTCGGCAGTCTGAACACTGAAGCTTTCTTT. The whole variable domain, remainder taken from reference TRBV13 and TRBJ1-1, is AAGVIQSPRHLIKEKRETATLKCYPIPRHDTVYWYQQGPGQDPQFLISFYEKMQSDKGSIPDRFSAQQFSDYHSELNMSSLELGDSALYFCASSFGSLNTEAFFGQGTRLTVV.